This TCR beta chain derives from a study of blood T cell repertoires in COVID-19. Overall study context: Samples came from the United States, Italy and Spain, spanning acute and convalescent COVID-19. In each case, the material was cDNA or gDNA derived from T cells, B-cell-depleted T cells, or PBMCs.

Germline CDR1 and CDR2: KGHSH and LQKENI. The V and J ends lost 2 bases and 8 bases respectively, with 9 bases between them. The CDR3 covers 12 residues. TCRdb keeps only in-frame clones here, not all; method: immunoSEQ multiplex PCR. The sample records under 200,000 clones, around 88% being singletons. The sequence was obtained from a woman between 65 and 79 years old who had recovered from COVID-19. This rearrangement joins TRBV18 to TRBJ1-2, with D unclear. The material sequenced was peripheral blood. CDR3 region: CASSPTGNGYTF. CDR3 DNA: TGTGCCAGCTCACCAACCGGGAACGGCTACACCTTC.